These 30 T cell receptor beta chains were sequenced from one sample in a study of radiation and T cells in renal cell carcinoma. TCRdb keeps only in-frame clones here, not all; method: immunoSEQ multiplex PCR. The sample carries 130,000 to 150,000 clones, about 88% recorded once. Time point indicated: baseline pretreatment blood. Indicated treatment: 15 Gy SBRT to primary tumor, nephrectomy 4 weeks later. The sequenced sample was blood, obtained from a patient whose treatment included radiotherapy and nephrectomy. The receptor set was obtained from a woman in her 50s with renal cell carcinoma.

This clone was seen more than once but under ten times. J is TRBJ2-5 and V is TRBV20-1, with a weak D call TRBD2 (5 bases). CDR3 size: 11 residues. V dropped 7 bases and J dropped 5 bases, with 11 bases sitting between them. Germline assignment: CDR1 DFQATT and CDR2 SNEGSKA (reference sequence). The CDR3 nucleotides are TGCAGTGGGACTCTGGGGGAGACCCAGTACTTC. The encoded protein is CSGTLGETQYF.

The gene calls are TRBV25-1 and TRBJ2-1; maybe TRBD2 (7 bases). Trimming removed 7 bases at V and 13 bases at J, with 20 bases between. Looked up from germline, CDR1 is MGHDK and CDR2 is SYGVNS. CDR3 size: 13 residues. The CDR3, as DNA: TGTGCCAGCAATACCTCCCCACCGGGGGGCCAGTTCTTC. This translates into CASNTSPPGGQFF.

This chain links TRBV29-1 with TRBJ1-1; unclear D gene. This CDR3 has 13 residues. The germline V gene has CDR1 SQVTM and CDR2 ANQGSEA. The V and J ends lost 0 bases and 2 bases respectively, with 7 bases between them. The CDR3 spells CSVEDQANTEAFF. The CDR3 region has the DNA TGCAGCGTTGAAGATCAGGCTAACACTGAAGCTTTCTTT.

This clone was detected only a few times. Germline is not matched at one junction end, which may reflect a read error. This sequence joins TRBV7-7 and TRBJ2-7, with TRBD1 matching over 7 bases. Germline lookup yields CDR1 SSHAT and CDR2 FNYEAQ (reference sequence). This CDR3 is built from 15 residues. The CDR3 sequence: CASSLAGGGSYEQYF. The CDR3 region has the DNA TGTGCTAGCAGCTTAGCAGGGGGTGGATCCTACGAGCAGTACTTC.

The rearrangement links TRBV6-5 to TRBJ1-2, with 8 bases matching TRBD1. Per germline, CDR1 MNHEY and CDR2 SVGAGI. Germline trimming cut 0 bases from V and 5 bases from J; bases unmatched to any gene: 5. The CDR3 has 15 residues. The CDR3 here is CASSYSAGGRYGYTF. The CDR3 nucleotides read TGTGCCAGCAGTTACTCGGCAGGGGGCAGGTATGGCTACACCTTC.

In this sample, this clone turned up a few times. The CDR3 region is CASGPQGVDIQYF. In DNA form, the CDR3 reads TGTGCCAGCGGACCTCAGGGGGTTGACATTCAGTACTTC. This sequence joins TRBV7-9 and TRBJ2-4; 7 positions agree with TRBD1. V lost 8 bases and J lost 8; bases outside the gene matches: 9. The length of the CDR3 is 13 residues. Germline V gene sequence: CDR1 SEHNR, CDR2 FQNEAQ (reference sequence). Full variable domain (missing parts from reference TRBV7-9 and TRBJ2-4): DTGVSQNPRHKITKRGQNVTFRCDPISEHNRLYWYRQTLGQGPEFLTYFQNEAQLEKSRLLSDRFSAERPKGSFSTLEIQRTEQGDSAMYLCASGPQGVDIQYFGAGTRLSVL.

V usage is TRBV2 and J usage is TRBJ1-3; D remains unclear. The V gene's germline CDR1 is SNHLY and CDR2 FYNNEI. The CDR3 runs 14 residues. Trimming took off 6 bases at V and 0 bases at J, with 9 bases between the two ends. The CDR3 spells CASSSDLSGNTIYF. The CDR3 DNA sequence: TGTGCCAGCAGCTCCGACCTCTCTGGAAACACCATATATTTT.

The V gene is TRBV18, the J gene TRBJ1-2; D is uncertain. The length of the CDR3 is 13 residues. Germline loops: CDR1 KGHSH, CDR2 LQKENI. The germline V and J ends were trimmed by 3 bases and 2 bases, with 7 bases remaining between them. CDR3 sequence reads: CASSPDLNYGYTF. CDR3 nucleotides: TGTGCCAGCTCACCGGACTTAAACTATGGCTACACCTTC. Full variable domain (rest looked up from reference TRBV18 and TRBJ1-2): NAGVMQNPRHLVRRRGQEARLRCSPMKGHSHVYWYRQLPEEGLKFMVYLQKENIIDESGMPKERFSAEFPKEGPSILRIQQVVRGDSAAYFCASSPDLNYGYTFGSGTRLTVV.

The chain is built from TRBV6-1 and TRBJ1-2, with D possibly matching TRBD1 (6 bases). The V gene lost 3 bases and the J gene lost 0 bases, with 8 bases spanning the gap. Germline CDR1 is MNHNS and CDR2 is SASEGT. The CDR3 totals 14 residues. This CDR3 reads CASSDRGTNYGYTF. The CDR3 DNA is TGTGCCAGCAGTGACAGGGGAACTAACTATGGCTACACCTTC.

The V call is TRBV5-8, the J call TRBJ1-5; 10 bases are shared with TRBD1. The CDR3 consists of 17 residues. The germline CDR1 and CDR2 sequences are SGHTS and YDEGEE. Losses at the gene ends were 2 bases for V and 4 bases for J; bases not matched to a gene: 9. CDR3 DNA sequence: TGTGCCAGCAGCTTCATGACAGGGGGCGCGAGGAATCAGCCCCAGCATTTT. Protein product: CASSFMTGGARNQPQHF.

CDR3 DNA: TGTGCCAGCAGCGGCCGGGACACGGGCGGTTCACCCCTCCACTTT. It codes for CASSGRDTGGSPLHF. The chain couples TRBV7-2 to TRBJ1-6; tentatively, D is TRBD1 (6 bases). CDR1 SGHTA and CDR2 FQGNSA come from the germline V gene. V lost 5 bases and J 9 bases, leaving 17 bases between the germline ends. The CDR3 totals 15 residues.

The CDR3 here is CASSRRGTSGTDTQYF. As DNA, the CDR3 is TGTGCCAGCAGCAGGAGGGGGACTAGCGGCACAGATACGCAGTATTTT. V gene TRBV9 combines with J gene TRBJ2-3; TRBD2 matches at 10 bases. V lost 4 bases and J lost 1; bases outside the gene matches: 6. The germline V gene encodes CDR1 SGDLS and CDR2 YYNGEE. This CDR3 has 16 residues.

This clone was counted only a few times. The chain has TRBV11-1 and TRBJ2-1, with 9 positions matching TRBD2. Trimming took 8 bases from V and 5 from J; bases not matched to a gene: 7. Germline V gene sequence: CDR1 SGHAT, CDR2 FQDESV (reference sequence). The CDR3 is 14 residues long. The CDR3 spells CASAAGGINNEQFF. CDR3 coding DNA: TGTGCCAGCGCGGCGGGGGGGATTAACAATGAGCAGTTCTTC.

This clone was seen a handful of times. This chain links TRBV7-9 with TRBJ2-5; possible D gene TRBD2, 6 bases. This CDR3 has 14 amino acids. CDR1 is SEHNR, CDR2 FQNEAQ, per germline (reference sequence). Between the trimmed V and J ends, which lost 2 bases and 1 base, there was a span of 8 bases. The CDR3 DNA reads as TGTGCCAGCAGCTTACGCGGGACCCAAGAGACCCAGTACTTC. This translates into CASSLRGTQETQYF.

The V call is TRBV5-1, the J call TRBJ1-3; tentative D call: TRBD1 (6 bases). Trimming pared 8 bases from V and 7 bases from J, leaving 16 bases between. In germline, CDR1 is SGHRS, CDR2 YFSETQ. The CDR3 runs 13 residues. This CDR3 reads CASSSTGFNTIYF. The CDR3 DNA sequence: TGCGCCAGTTCGAGCACAGGGTTCAACACCATATATTTT.

The chain carries TRBV2 and TRBJ1-6; tentative D call: TRBD1 (6 bases). Germline CDR1 SNHLY, CDR2 FYNNEI. V shed 6 bases and J shed 6 bases, with 15 bases lying between them. This CDR3 contains 15 residues. CDR3 coding DNA: TGTGCCAGCAGACTTAACAGGGCAAGTAATTCACCCCTCCACTTT. Its protein is CASRLNRASNSPLHF.

The chain links TRBV5-6 to TRBJ2-5; the D gene could be TRBD1 or TRBD2 (5 bases each). The CDR3 extends over 12 amino acids. The V end lost 4 bases, the J end lost 7 bases, and 11 bases lay between the germline ends. CDR1 and CDR2 from the germline V gene are SGHDT and YYEEEE. DNA for the CDR3: TGTGCCAGCAGCGGGGGTACCGGGACCCAGTACTTC. It codes for CASSGGTGTQYF.

The chain has TRBV4-1 and TRBJ1-1; D not resolved. This CDR3 has 15 amino acids. Trimming stripped 0 bases from V and 1 base from J, with 9 bases between. Per germline, CDR1 MGHRA and CDR2 YSYEKL. CDR3 sequence: CASSQDGGGNTEAFF. Here the CDR3 DNA reads TGCGCCAGCAGCCAAGATGGAGGTGGGAACACTGAAGCTTTCTTT.

This chain uses TRBV19 with TRBJ2-5, with 7 bases matching TRBD1. Looked up from germline, CDR1 is LNHDA and CDR2 is SQIVND (reference sequence). This CDR3 is 13 amino acids long. Germline trimming cut 5 bases from V and 5 bases from J; bases unmatched to any gene: 5. CDR3 amino acids: CASSVGGDETQYF. The CDR3 DNA is TGTGCCAGTAGTGTAGGGGGCGATGAGACCCAGTACTTC. The entire variable domain, with the rest obtained from reference TRBV19 and TRBJ2-5, is as follows: DGGITQSPKYLFRKEGQNVTLSCEQNLNHDAMYWYRQDPGQGLRLIYYSQIVNDFQKGDIAEGYSVSREKKESFPLTVTSAQKNPTAFYLCASSVGGDETQYFGPGTRLLVL.

The chain links TRBV7-2 to TRBJ2-2; 11 bases line up with TRBD2. J lost 4 bases, V lost 2 bases, and 6 bases had no gene match. CDR1 and CDR2 (germline): SGHTA, FQGNSA. There are 17 residues in the CDR3. CDR3: CASSLTSGGRGTGELFF. The CDR3 bases are TGTGCCAGCAGCTTAACTAGCGGGGGCCGGGGCACCGGGGAGCTGTTTTTT.

Ten or more counts support this clone. This chain uses TRBV19 with TRBJ1-1; D perhaps matches TRBD1 (6 bases). The CDR3 is 16 residues long. Germline lookup yields CDR1 LNHDA and CDR2 SQIVND (reference sequence). The V end lost 10 bases, the J end lost 4 bases, and 25 bases lay between the germline ends. This CDR3 is CATHATTGLSATEAFF. The CDR3, as DNA: TGTGCCACCCATGCCACAACAGGGTTATCCGCCACTGAAGCTTTCTTT. The whole variable domain, remainder taken from reference TRBV19 and TRBJ1-1, is DGGITQSPKYLFRKEGQNVTLSCEQNLNHDAMYWYRQDPGQGLRLIYYSQIVNDFQKGDIAEGYSVSREKKESFPLTVTSAQKNPTAFYLCATHATTGLSATEAFFGQGTRLTVV.

In this sample, this clone turned up once. This chain links TRBV19 with TRBJ1-5; no definite D call. V was cut by 1 base and J by 0 bases, with 10 bases left in between. This CDR3 has 16 amino acids. Germline loops: CDR1 LNHDA, CDR2 SQIVND (reference sequence). The CDR3 spells CASSIAEFYSNQPQHF. The CDR3 DNA is TGTGCCAGTAGTATAGCAGAATTCTATAGCAATCAGCCCCAGCATTTT.

The V gene is TRBV7-8, the J gene TRBJ2-7; D is tentatively TRBD1 or TRBD2 (6 bases each). This CDR3 comprises 16 residues. Trimming removed 5 bases at V and 5 bases at J, with 22 bases between. The V gene's germline CDR1 is SGHVS and CDR2 FQNEAQ. The CDR3 loop is CASSPGVLGGKDEQYF. For the CDR3, the DNA is TGTGCCAGCAGCCCCGGGGTTTTAGGGGGGAAGGACGAGCAGTACTTC.

The chain joins TRBV11-2 to TRBJ2-7; a possible D gene is TRBD1 (6 bases). Deletions cut 6 bases from V and 5 bases from J, with 17 bases between. The CDR3 covers 14 residues. The germline V gene encodes CDR1 SGHAT and CDR2 FQNNGV. CDR3 in DNA: TGTGCCAGCAGACGCTCCGGGACATCGCACGAGCAGTACTTC. Protein sequence: CASRRSGTSHEQYF.

The V call is TRBV19, the J call TRBJ1-1, with a tentative D call TRBD1 (5 bases). The germline V gene has CDR1 LNHDA and CDR2 SQIVND (reference sequence). Trimming shortened V by 0 bases and J by 10 bases, and 15 bases separated the two germline ends. This CDR3 has 14 residues. As DNA, the CDR3 is TGTGCCAGTAGTATAGATGGGACTGCGTGGGGAGCTTTCTTT. This gives the protein CASSIDGTAWGAFF.

The rearrangement joins TRBV29-1 to TRBJ2-7; no reliable D call. CDR1 is SQVTM, CDR2 ANQGSEA, per germline. The ends were cut back, 0 bases at V and 2 bases at J, with 14 bases in the middle. This CDR3 comprises 15 residues. The CDR3 is CSVEDRPSIAYEQYF. DNA for the CDR3: TGCAGCGTTGAAGATCGTCCCTCCATCGCCTACGAGCAGTACTTC.

The V gene is TRBV4-1, the J gene TRBJ2-1; 7 nucleotides match TRBD2. The trim removed 1 base at V and 7 bases at J, leaving 13 bases unmatched. The CDR3 runs to 17 residues. The germline CDR1 and CDR2 sequences are MGHRA and YSYEKL. The CDR3 spells CASSQAGRGLGLNEQFF. CDR3 coding DNA: TGCGCCAGCAGCCAAGCGGGGAGGGGACTGGGTCTGAATGAGCAGTTCTTC.

This sequence joins TRBV5-1 and TRBJ2-3, with 7 bases matching TRBD1. V gave up 0 bases and J gave up 4 bases; unmatched junction bases: 2. The CDR3 runs to 14 residues. CDR1 SGHRS and CDR2 YFSETQ come from the germline V gene. The CDR3 coding sequence is TGCGCCAGCAGCTTGGGAGGGGGCGCAGATACGCAGTATTTT. It specifies CASSLGGGADTQYF.

The chain combines TRBV6-5 with TRBJ2-1; D may correspond to TRBD1 or TRBD2 (5 bases each). Trimming took 5 bases from V and 5 from J, leaving 16 bases between them. The CDR3 loop spans 15 amino acids. Germline V gene lookup returns CDR1 MNHEY and CDR2 SVGAGI. CDR3 coding DNA: TGTGCCAGCAGTAGGGGACCACGGCGTAACAATGAGCAGTTCTTC. Encoded protein: CASSRGPRRNNEQFF.

The chain joins TRBV19 to TRBJ2-5, with 8 nucleotides matching TRBD2. The junction had 8 bases not matched to a gene; V was cut back by 2 bases and J by 0 bases. This CDR3 comprises 17 residues. CDR1 and CDR2 (germline): LNHDA, SQIVND (reference sequence). The CDR3 loop reads CASSIWSGGEYQETQYF. As DNA, the CDR3 is TGTGCCAGTAGTATATGGAGCGGGGGCGAGTACCAAGAGACCCAGTACTTC.